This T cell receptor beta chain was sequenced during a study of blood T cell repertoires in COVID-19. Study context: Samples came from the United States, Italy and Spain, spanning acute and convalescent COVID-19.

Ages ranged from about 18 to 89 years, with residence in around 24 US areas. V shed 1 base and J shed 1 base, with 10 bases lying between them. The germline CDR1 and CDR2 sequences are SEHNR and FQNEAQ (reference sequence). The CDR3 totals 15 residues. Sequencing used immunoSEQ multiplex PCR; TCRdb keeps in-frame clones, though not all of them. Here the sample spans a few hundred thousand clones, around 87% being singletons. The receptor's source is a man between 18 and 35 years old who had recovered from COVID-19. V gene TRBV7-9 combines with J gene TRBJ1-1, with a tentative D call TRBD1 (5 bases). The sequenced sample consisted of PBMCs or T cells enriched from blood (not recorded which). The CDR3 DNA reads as TGTGCCAGCAGCTTAGATGGAGGGACGAACACTGAAGCTTTCTTT. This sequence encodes CASSLDGGTNTEAFF. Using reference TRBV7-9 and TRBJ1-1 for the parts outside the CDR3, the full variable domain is DTGVSQNPRHKITKRGQNVTFRCDPISEHNRLYWYRQTLGQGPEFLTYFQNEAQLEKSRLLSDRFSAERPKGSFSTLEIQRTEQGDSAMYLCASSLDGGTNTEAFFGQGTRLTVV.